Listed below are T cell receptor beta chains from one sample, sequenced in a study of OX40 agonist ivuxolimab in advanced cancers. Profiling relied on immunoSEQ multiplex PCR, and the TCRdb table lists in-frame clones only, not all of them. The sample has under 70,000 clones, just over 85% seen once. This material consisted of CD4+ or CD8+ T cells sorted from blood, taken in a trial of the OX40 agonist ivuxolimab. These receptor sequences come from an adult with an advanced solid tumor such as melanoma, head and neck, liver or kidney cancer. Each CDR3 is given with its conserved first and last residue. Each record gives: clone size, D gene, V gene, J gene, CDR3 DNA, CDR3 protein. D genes are given only for firm matches. Clone size is not always given. Where it is, it says once, few, many or a class for expanded clones.

size: .
D: .
V: TRBV5-1
J: TRBJ2-5
DNA: TGCGCCAGCAGCTCTAAACTAGGAGAAGAGACCCAGTACTTC
CDR3: CASSSKLGEETQYF

size: .
D: .
V: TRBV4-1
J: TRBJ2-3
DNA: TGCGCCAGCAGCCAAGAGGGCAGGGTTTACACAGATACGCAGTATTTT
CDR3: CASSQEGRVYTDTQYF

size: .
D: .
V: TRBV15
J: TRBJ1-3
DNA: TGTGCCACCAGCAGAGATTACGCTGGAAACACCATATATTTT
CDR3: CATSRDYAGNTIYF

size: once
D: TRBD1
V: TRBV5-1
J: TRBJ1-2
DNA: TGCGCCAGCTCTGAACACTCAGGGGGCGACTATGGCTACACCTTC
CDR3: CASSEHSGGDYGYTF

size: .
D: .
V: TRBV27
J: TRBJ1-4
DNA: TGTGCCAGCAGCCCAGAATCAACTAATGAAAAACTGTTTTTT
CDR3: CASSPESTNEKLFF

size: .
D: .
V: TRBV5-3
J: TRBJ2-7
DNA: TGTGCCAGAAGCTGGTCAGGGATCTACGAGCAGTACTTC
CDR3: CARSWSGIYEQYF

size: .
D: TRBD1
V: TRBV2
J: TRBJ2-5
DNA: TGTGCCAGCAGGGACAGGGGGTTTCAAGAGACCCAGTACTTC
CDR3: CASRDRGFQETQYF

size: .
D: .
V: TRBV11-2
J: TRBJ2-1
DNA: TGTGCCAGCAGCGGCTCGTCCGGGGGCCTGATCAATGAGCAGTTCTTC
CDR3: CASSGSSGGLINEQFF

size: .
D: .
V: TRBV5-1
J: TRBJ1-1
DNA: TGCGCCAGCAGCTTGGACACGAGCACTGAAGCTTTCTTT
CDR3: CASSLDTSTEAFF

size: .
D: .
V: TRBV11-2
J: TRBJ1-5
DNA: TGTGCCAGCAGCCCAAGTTATAGCAATCAGCCCCAGCATTTT
CDR3: CASSPSYSNQPQHF

size: .
D: .
V: TRBV6-1
J: TRBJ1-2
DNA: TGTGCCAGCAGTTATTACCGTGGCTACACCTTC
CDR3: CASSYYRGYTF

size: .
D: TRBD1
V: TRBV6-6
J: TRBJ1-1
DNA: TGTGCCAGCAGTCACGGACAGGGCGCTGAAGCTTTCTTT
CDR3: CASSHGQGAEAFF

size: .
D: TRBD2
V: TRBV5-1
J: TRBJ2-3
DNA: TGCGCCAGCAGCGGCCTAACTAGCGACACGCAGTATTTT
CDR3: CASSGLTSDTQYF

size: .
D: .
V: TRBV20-1
J: TRBJ1-4
DNA: TGCAGTTTTGCGTCTAATGAAAAACTGTTTTTT
CDR3: CSFASNEKLFF

size: .
D: .
V: TRBV2
J: TRBJ2-2
DNA: TGTGCCTCCGGGGGTGGGACAGCGACTACCGGGGAGCTGTTTTTT
CDR3: CASGGGTATTGELFF

size: .
D: TRBD2
V: TRBV10-1
J: TRBJ2-5
DNA: TGCGCCAGCAGCGGGACTAGCGGGAGAGGACCCCAAGAGACCCAGTACTTC
CDR3: CASSGTSGRGPQETQYF

size: .
D: .
V: TRBV4-2
J: TRBJ1-3
DNA: TGTGCCAGCAGCCGGGGCGGGCCAGGGGCAGGAAACACCATATATTTT
CDR3: CASSRGGPGAGNTIYF

size: .
D: .
V: TRBV5-1
J: TRBJ2-1
DNA: TGCGCCAGCAGCTGGAATGGGATAGCTAAAGCGGATGAGCAGTTCTTC
CDR3: CASSWNGIAKADEQFF

size: .
D: TRBD1
V: TRBV2
J: TRBJ1-2
DNA: TGTGCCAGCAGTGCGGCCCGACAGGGGGACGGATACACCTTC
CDR3: CASSAARQGDGYTF

size: .
D: TRBD2
V: TRBV7-9
J: TRBJ2-3
DNA: TGTGCCAGCAGCTCATACCCCGTTCCTAGCGGGGGCACAGATACGCAGTATTTT
CDR3: CASSSYPVPSGGTDTQYF